These 9 T cell receptor beta chains were sequenced from one sample in a study of blood T cell repertoires in COVID-19. TCRdb keeps only in-frame clones here, not all; method: immunoSEQ multiplex PCR. The data contain under 250,000 clones, less than 85% of them singletons. The specimen was peripheral blood. Receptor source: a woman between 70 and 85 years old with active or convalescent COVID-19.

The chain carries TRBV7-2 and TRBJ2-1; TRBD2 aligns across 7 bases. Germline-derived CDR1 and CDR2 are SGHTA and FQGNSA. J lost 0 bases, V lost 4 bases, and 9 bases had no gene match. This CDR3 is built from 17 residues. The CDR3 is CASSSYLRGYSYNEQFF. In DNA form, the CDR3 reads TGTGCCAGCAGCTCGTACCTGCGGGGGTACTCCTACAATGAGCAGTTCTTC.

V and J are TRBV9 and TRBJ1-2; the match to TRBD1 covers 7 bases. CDR3 length: 15 amino acids. Germline CDR1 and CDR2: SGDLS and YYNGEE. V shed 0 bases, J shed 7 bases, and the junction held 9 bases outside the gene matches. Written as DNA, the CDR3 is TGTGCCAGCAGCGTAGGACCACAGGGGCGGTCTGGCTACACCTTC. Its translation: CASSVGPQGRSGYTF.

This sequence joins TRBV30 and TRBJ2-1; D gene unclear. The CDR3 runs to 13 residues. The V end was cut by 4 bases, the J end by 12 bases, with 19 bases between. Germline CDR1 is GTSNPN and CDR2 is SVGIG (reference sequence). CDR3 bases: TGTGCCTGGACCCAGGCCCCCTTGGAAGGGCAGTTCTTC. This sequence encodes CAWTQAPLEGQFF.

V and J are TRBV12-3 or TRBV12-4 and TRBJ2-4; the match to TRBD2 covers 9 bases. With V trimmed by 6 bases and J by 8 bases, 5 bases remained unmatched. CDR3 length: 13 residues. The CDR3 is CASSLGLAHIQYF. The CDR3 DNA reads as TGTGCCAGCAGCCTGGGACTAGCTCACATTCAGTACTTC.

J is TRBJ2-2 and V is TRBV3-1 (or the pseudogene TRBV3-2); 10 bases fit TRBD2. Looked up from germline, CDR1 is LGHDT and CDR2 is YNNKEL (reference sequence). Germline trimming cut 7 bases from V and 7 bases from J; bases unmatched to any gene: 6. There are 14 residues in the CDR3. The CDR3 is CASNLAGDGGELFF. The CDR3 nucleotides are TGTGCCAGCAACCTAGCGGGAGATGGCGGGGAGCTGTTTTTT.

This chain uses TRBV19 with TRBJ1-4; maybe TRBD1 (5 bases). The CDR3 loop spans 16 amino acids. V was clipped by 6 bases and J by 4 bases, with 18 bases between them. Germline V gene sequence: CDR1 LNHDA, CDR2 SQIVND (reference sequence). For the CDR3, the DNA is TGTGCCAGTAGCTCCGGGGCGCGGCGGGGTAATGAAAAACTGTTTTTT. Its translation: CASSSGARRGNEKLFF. Full variable domain (outside the CDR3, taken from reference TRBV19 and TRBJ1-4): DGGITQSPKYLFRKEGQNVTLSCEQNLNHDAMYWYRQDPGQGLRLIYYSQIVNDFQKGDIAEGYSVSREKKESFPLTVTSAQKNPTAFYLCASSSGARRGNEKLFFGSGTQLSVL.

V is TRBV2 and J is TRBJ2-5, with 10 nucleotides matching TRBD2. CDR3 length: 15 amino acids. V was clipped by 4 bases and J by 3 bases; unmatched bases: 5. Germline CDR1 is SNHLY and CDR2 is FYNNEI. CDR3 sequence reads: CASSGTSGLEETQYF. The DNA for the CDR3 is TGTGCCAGCAGTGGGACTAGCGGCTTGGAAGAGACCCAGTACTTC.

This clone was seen a few times. The J gene is TRBJ2-3, the V gene TRBV5-1; 9 positions match TRBD1. Germline-derived CDR1 and CDR2 are SGHRS and YFSETQ. The CDR3 has 17 residues. The trim removed 4 bases at V and 3 bases at J, leaving 12 bases unmatched. The CDR3 DNA reads TGCGCCAGCAGCCAGCTTGGGACAGGGAGGAGGACAGATACGCAGTATTTT. Its translation: CASSQLGTGRRTDTQYF.

V is TRBV30 and J is TRBJ2-7, with TRBD2 identical over 7 bases. This CDR3 has 14 residues. Germline V CDR1 and CDR2: GTSNPN, SVGIG (reference sequence). CDR3 in DNA: TGTGCGACAAACGCAGCGGGGAGCTCCTACGAGCAGTACTTC. Amino acid sequence: CATNAAGSSYEQYF.